This T cell receptor beta chain was sequenced during a study of long-term antiretroviral therapy in people with HIV. Researchers ran immunoSEQ v3.0 at survey level. Profiled with immunoSEQ multiplex PCR; TCRdb holds only in-frame clones, not every one. The data show about 39,000 clones, 85% to 90% seen once. The table lists this clone with a few counts. Germline CDR1 is SGHDN and CDR2 is FVKESK. The CDR3 loop spans 13 amino acids. Trimming took 4 bases from V and 4 from J, leaving 8 bases between them. V and J are TRBV14 and TRBJ2-1, with D possibly matching TRBD1 (6 bases). This clonotype was obtained from a woman aged 45-65 years with HIV. Sequenced here: unsorted PBMCs, sampled 1.2 years after starting antiretroviral therapy. CDR3: CASSLDSYNEQFF. DNA of the CDR3: TGTGCCAGCAGCCTGGACAGTTACAATGAGCAGTTCTTC.